These 13 T cell receptor beta chains came from one sample sequenced in a study of Graves' ophthalmopathy and Graves' hyperthyroidism. TCR beta CDR3 regions were amplified from RNA transcripts. The authors performed first-round RT-PCR with HTBI primers and then a second-round multiplex PCR. TCRdb re-derived calls from the multiplex PCR reads in MiXCR, one entry per CDR3 protein. This table holds over a million distinct CDR3 sequences, about 35% found once. The sample comprised peripheral blood or thyroid tissue (not recorded which). These receptors all come from an adult man with Graves' hyperthyroidism.

The V gene is TRBV20-1, the J gene TRBJ2-5; 7 positions agree with TRBD1. The germline gives CDR1 DFQATT, CDR2 SNEGSKA (reference sequence). J gave up 5 bases and V 3 bases, and 6 bases lay outside the gene matches. The CDR3 is 13 amino acids. The CDR3 DNA sequence: TGCAGTGCTAGTCGGACAGGTCGGGAGACCCAGTACTTC. It codes for CSASRTGRETQYF.

V usage is TRBV11-2 and J usage is TRBJ2-7; TRBD1 matches 8 bases. V shed 1 base, J shed 3 bases, and the junction held 5 bases outside the gene matches. This CDR3 has 15 residues. Germline-derived CDR1 and CDR2 are SGHAT and FQNNGV. CDR3 in DNA: TGTGCCAGCAGCTTAGGCAGGGGGCGGTTCTACGAGCAGTACTTC. Protein sequence: CASSLGRGRFYEQYF.

The chain combines TRBV6-5 with TRBJ1-6; perhaps TRBD1 as D (6 bases). The CDR3 loop spans 16 amino acids. Germline V gives CDR1 MNHEY, CDR2 SVGAGI. V was clipped by 5 bases and J by 5 bases, with 16 bases between them. The DNA of the CDR3 is TGTGCCAGCAGTGAGTATTCACAGGGAAATAATTCACCCCTCCACTTT. Amino acid sequence: CASSEYSQGNNSPLHF.

This clonotype has just a few counts. The chain links TRBV7-9 to TRBJ1-1; D not resolved. This CDR3 is 14 amino acids long. CDR1 is SEHNR, CDR2 FQNEAQ, per germline (reference sequence). Trimming shortened V by 1 base and J by 4 bases, and 10 bases separated the two germline ends. The CDR3 protein is CASSLDWYGTEAFF. CDR3 sequence (DNA): TGTGCCAGCAGCTTAGACTGGTACGGCACTGAAGCTTTCTTT.

This clonotype was counted many times. The chain joins TRBV7-3 to TRBJ2-7, with D possibly called TRBD1 or TRBD2 (6 bases each). The CDR3 length is 15 residues. The germline V and J ends were trimmed by 1 base and 3 bases, with 13 bases remaining between them. Looked up from germline, CDR1 is SGHTA and CDR2 is FQGTGA. The CDR3 is CASSLRPGEDYEQYF. The CDR3 region has the DNA TGTGCCAGCAGCTTAAGGCCAGGGGAGGACTACGAGCAGTACTTC.

This clonotype came up many times. This rearrangement joins TRBV10-3 to TRBJ2-6; D unclear. In germline, CDR1 is ENHRY, CDR2 SYGVKD. This CDR3 contains 16 residues. Trimming shortened V by 3 bases and J by 2 bases, and 11 bases separated the two germline ends. CDR3 protein: CAISEPKKAGANVLTF. The CDR3 bases are TGTGCCATCAGTGAACCCAAGAAGGCTGGGGCCAACGTCCTGACTTTC.

This clonotype was found many times. The V gene is TRBV12-3 or TRBV12-4, the J gene TRBJ1-2; weak D call: TRBD1 (5 bases). CDR3 length: 14 residues. V was pared by 7 bases and J by 4 bases, with 16 bases between. The CDR3 reads CASKIPGPGYGYTF. CDR3 bases: TGTGCCAGCAAGATACCGGGACCCGGCTATGGCTACACCTTC.

This clonotype was seen many times. The V call is TRBV19, the J call TRBJ1-2, with D possibly TRBD1 on 5 matching bases. This CDR3 spans 16 amino acids. The V gene's germline CDR1 is LNHDA and CDR2 SQIVND (reference sequence). V was cut by 6 bases and J by 6 bases, with 23 bases left in between. This CDR3 reads CASRVSGQGREDGYTF. The CDR3 nucleotides read TGTGCCAGTAGGGTATCAGGGCAGGGCAGAGAAGATGGCTACACCTTC.

With respect to this clonotype: This sequence may be a read error, since a much larger clone differs from it by one base. The chain has TRBV20-1 and TRBJ2-6; possibly TRBD1 for D (5 bases). The CDR3 loop spans 15 amino acids. Germline V CDR1 and CDR2: DFQATT, SNEGSKA (reference sequence). In nucleotides, the CDR3 is TGCAGTGCTTCCCTTAGCTATTCTGGGGCCAACGCCCTGACTTTC. It translates to CSASLSYSGANALTF.

The J gene is TRBJ2-7, the V gene TRBV12-3 or TRBV12-4; no reliable D call. Trimming cost V 7 bases and J 5 bases, with 12 bases left between them. The CDR3 totals 12 residues. The CDR3 DNA is TGTGCCAGCAAGATTCACGCAAACGAGCAGTACTTC. Translation: CASKIHANEQYF.

The J gene is TRBJ2-7, the V gene TRBV6-5; 8 nucleotides match TRBD1. With V trimmed by 6 bases and J by 2 bases, 12 bases remained unmatched. Germline CDR1 is MNHEY and CDR2 is SVGAGI. This CDR3 comprises 16 residues. The CDR3 sequence is CASRMNAGTGAYEQYF. The CDR3 DNA reads as TGTGCCAGCAGGATGAACGCCGGGACAGGAGCCTACGAGCAGTACTTC.

This clonotype has only a few counts. This chain joins TRBV20-1 and TRBJ1-2; no clear D. Germline V gives CDR1 DFQATT, CDR2 SNEGSKA (reference sequence). Trimming pared 0 bases from V and 7 bases from J, leaving 9 bases between. The CDR3 length is 12 residues. Here the CDR3 reads CSAREGNGGYTF. CDR3 sequence (DNA): TGCAGTGCTAGAGAGGGGAATGGTGGCTACACCTTC.

This clonotype was picked up a small number of times. This rearrangement joins TRBV29-1 to TRBJ1-6; D not resolved. The germline CDR1 and CDR2 sequences are SQVTM and ANQGSEA. Trimming shortened V by 4 bases and J by 13 bases, and 14 bases separated the two germline ends. The CDR3 consists of 12 residues. The CDR3 nucleotides read TGCAGCGTTGGAGGCCCACCTTCGCCCCTCCACTTT. Its translation: CSVGGPPSPLHF.